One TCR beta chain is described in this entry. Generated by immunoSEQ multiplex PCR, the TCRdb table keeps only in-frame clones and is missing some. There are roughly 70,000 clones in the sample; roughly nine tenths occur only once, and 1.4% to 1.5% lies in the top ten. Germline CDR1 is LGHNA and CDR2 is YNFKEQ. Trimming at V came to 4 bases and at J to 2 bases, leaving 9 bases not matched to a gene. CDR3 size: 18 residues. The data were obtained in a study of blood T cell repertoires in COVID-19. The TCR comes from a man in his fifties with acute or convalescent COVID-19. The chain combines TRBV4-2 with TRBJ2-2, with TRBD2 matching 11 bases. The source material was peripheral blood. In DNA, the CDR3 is TGTGCCAGCAGCCTATTGCTAGCGGGAGGACAAAACACCGGGGAGCTGTTTTTT. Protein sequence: CASSLLLAGGQNTGELFF.